This T cell receptor beta chain was sequenced in a study of siplizumab effects on memory and regulatory T cells (dated by TCRdb to between 2018 and 2021). The study in broad terms: The study looked at the effect of siplizumab, an anti-CD2 antibody, on alloreactive T-cell subsets in allogeneic mixed lymphocyte reactions made from human PBMCs.

The library was generated by the immunoSEQ multiplex PCR assay. Each sample had around 92,000 TCR templates assayed by the deep sequencing platform. Genomic DNA extracted from sorted T cells was used for TCRbeta CDR3 sequencing. Processing in the source paper ran as follows. The R programming language was used for the clonal analysis of the TCRbeta CDR3 data. Comparing unstimulated samples against CFSE-low samples taken after the reaction was how alloreactive CD4+ and CD8+ clones were defined. Regulatory or non-regulatory origin was assigned to alloreactive CD4+ clones by matching of sequences to sorted unstimulated Treg and non-Treg repertoires. TCRdb retrieved this table from immuneACCESS and kept in-frame rearrangements only. Not all clones are present; in checked studies, unresolved V genes account for under half, and no reason is known for the remainder. V and J calls and clone size are given by that table; D and trimming were obtained from the DNA. The sample yields 70,000 to 100,000 clones; 90% to 95% were counted once. The ten top clones hold 5.5% to 7.5% of the sample.

Sorted unstimulated T cells, along with proliferating T cells recovered from mixed lymphocyte reactions, underwent TCRbeta CDR3 sequencing. Fresh whole blood from nine to ten HLA-typed healthy donors was used as the source from which PBMCs were isolated. The CDR3 runs 16 amino acids, cysteine and phenylalanine included. Only the CDR3 portion is preserved as DNA: 48 bases, with reading frame beginning at the first base. V and J lose 0 bases and 2 bases, and a span of 14 bases separates them. The germline V gene (reference sequence) specifies LNHDA as CDR1 and SQIVND as CDR2. Regarding this clone: Its cognate antigen has yet to be identified. Per-nucleotide qualities are absent, and no much larger clonotype sits a single base away.

Study-level results and caveats: The cumulative frequency of alloreactive sequences traceable to unstimulated CD4+ memory T cells was significantly reduced by siplizumab. The suppressive function of proliferating Tregs from siplizumab cultures was not functionally confirmed. Greater diversity appeared to be present in unstimulated naive T cells than in memory T cells, and a substantial contribution to the alloresponse seemed to be made by naive cells. About 80-97% of proliferating CD4+ or CD8+ clones could not be given a naive or memory phenotype. Because sequences below about 10^-5 frequency were poorly captured, only a minor fraction of alloreactive clones could be mapped to unstimulated subsets. Among mappable alloreactive CD4+ clones, an average Treg-derived fraction of approximately 73% was observed with siplizumab, compared with more than 25% in control reactions.

This clonotype originated in a human donor in good health. The chain was built from TRBV19 and TRBJ2-7; a tentative D call is TRBD1 (6 bases match). The material sequenced was CD8+ T cells sorted from blood. The sequence in DNA is TGTGCCAGTAGTATAGATCAACAGGGATGGGCCTACGAGCAGTACTTC. This yields the protein CASSIDQQGWAYEQYF.